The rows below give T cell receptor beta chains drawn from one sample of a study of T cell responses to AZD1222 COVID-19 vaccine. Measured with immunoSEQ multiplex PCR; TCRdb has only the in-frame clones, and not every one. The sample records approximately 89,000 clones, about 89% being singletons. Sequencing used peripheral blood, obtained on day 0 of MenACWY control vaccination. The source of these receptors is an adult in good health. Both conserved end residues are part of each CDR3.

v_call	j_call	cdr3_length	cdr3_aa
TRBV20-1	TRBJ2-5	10	CSGSPKTQYF
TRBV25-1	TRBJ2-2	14	CASSPPVNTGELFF
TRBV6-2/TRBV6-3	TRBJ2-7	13	CASSLGGASEQYF
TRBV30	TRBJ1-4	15	CASPGAAPTNEKLFF
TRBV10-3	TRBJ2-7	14	CAIMEREGLEEQYF
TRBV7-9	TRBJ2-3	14	CASSLDGRADTQYF
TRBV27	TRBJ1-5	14	CASSSGGRYQPQHF
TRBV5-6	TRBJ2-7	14	CASSTWPMRDEQYF
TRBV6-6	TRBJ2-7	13	CASSSDGKYEQYF
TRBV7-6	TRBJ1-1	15	CASSLEPDGITEAFF
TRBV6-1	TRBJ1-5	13	CASSDREIQPQHF
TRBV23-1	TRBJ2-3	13	CASSPQFSNTQYF
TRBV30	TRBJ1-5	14	CAWSRGPLYQPQHF
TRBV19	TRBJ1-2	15	CASSMGQVKNYGYTF
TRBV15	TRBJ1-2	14	CATSGVPGNGGYTF
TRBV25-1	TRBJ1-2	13	CASSAENNYGYTF
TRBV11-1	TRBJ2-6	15	CASSLGAAGANVLTF
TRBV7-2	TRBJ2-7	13	CATNTGLGYEQYF
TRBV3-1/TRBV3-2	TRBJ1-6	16	CASSQSSSSYNSPLHF
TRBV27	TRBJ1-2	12	CASRQGNYGYTF
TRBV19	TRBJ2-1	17	CASSSGILARIYNEQFF
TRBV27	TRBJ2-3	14	CASSFGYSTDTQYF
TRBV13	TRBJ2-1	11	CASSSDNEQFF
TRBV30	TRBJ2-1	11	CAWVGDNEQFF
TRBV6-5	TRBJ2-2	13	CAASSTNTGELFF
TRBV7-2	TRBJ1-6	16	CASSLEASGVYSPLHF
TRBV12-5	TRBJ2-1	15	CASGPTSGMDNEQFF
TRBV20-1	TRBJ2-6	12	CSASRGANVLTF
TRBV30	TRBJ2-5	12	CAWSVLGGTQYF
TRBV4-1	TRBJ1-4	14	CASSQASGNEKLFF
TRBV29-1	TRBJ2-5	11	CSVLQQETQYF
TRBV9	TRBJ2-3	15	CASSGGTGGSHTQYF
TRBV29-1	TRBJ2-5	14	CSGRTGGWRETQYF
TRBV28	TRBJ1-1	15	CASSLYRGIGTEAFF
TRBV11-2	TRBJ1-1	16	CASSSIKGQGFSEAFF
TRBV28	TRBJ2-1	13	CASLASSYNEQFF
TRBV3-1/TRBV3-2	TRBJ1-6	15	CASSQLTTASSPLHF